This is a list of T cell receptor beta chains from one sample in a study of blood T cells in healthy people across ages. TCRdb re-called the 5' RACE reads through MiXCR, storing one row per CDR3 protein. The sample carries approximately 960,000 distinct CDR3 sequences, about 28% recorded once. This same sample was also taken into another study, of T cells of mothers and their children.

The sample consisted of blood. Source of these receptors: a woman in her thirties or forties in good health. CDR3s include the opening cysteine and the closing phenylalanine or tryptophan. Each record gives: D gene, J gene, clone size, V gene, CDR3 protein, CDR3 DNA. The D gene is left open where the match is weak. The listing skips clone size in some rows; elsewhere it reads once, few, many or a size class.

d_call: NA
j_call: TRBJ2-2
clone_size: NA
v_call: TRBV28
cdr3_aa: CASIDNTGELFF
cdr3_nt: TGTGCCAGCATTGACAACACCGGGGAGCTGTTTTTT

d_call: TRBD2
j_call: TRBJ2-7
clone_size: many
v_call: TRBV9
cdr3_aa: CASSGGGFHYEQYF
cdr3_nt: TGTGCCAGCAGCGGCGGGGGGTTCCACTACGAGCAGTACTTC

d_call: NA
j_call: TRBJ2-1
clone_size: many
v_call: TRBV7-2
cdr3_aa: CASSRDANEQFF
cdr3_nt: TGTGCCAGCAGCCGCGACGCCAATGAGCAGTTCTTC

d_call: TRBD1
j_call: TRBJ2-7
clone_size: NA
v_call: TRBV6-2/TRBV6-3
cdr3_aa: CASKKQGQGTYEQYF
cdr3_nt: TGTGCCAGCAAAAAACAAGGACAGGGGACCTACGAGCAGTACTTC

d_call: NA
j_call: TRBJ2-1
clone_size: few
v_call: TRBV5-1
cdr3_aa: CASSLGGLAGNNEQFF
cdr3_nt: TGCGCCAGCAGCTTGGGCGGGCTAGCAGGGAATAATGAGCAGTTCTTC

d_call: TRBD2
j_call: TRBJ2-1
clone_size: NA
v_call: TRBV7-2
cdr3_aa: CASRGTGAGGRQETQFF
cdr3_nt: TGTGCCAGCAGAGGGACGGGGGCGGGGGGCCGTCAAGAGACCCAGTTCTTC

d_call: NA
j_call: TRBJ2-1
clone_size: few
v_call: TRBV27
cdr3_aa: CASSSYGLTGNEQFF
cdr3_nt: TGTGCCAGCAGTTCCTACGGACTAACCGGCAATGAGCAGTTCTTC

d_call: TRBD2
j_call: TRBJ2-4
clone_size: NA
v_call: TRBV20-1
cdr3_aa: CSARTGGRAKNIQYF
cdr3_nt: TGCAGTGCCAGGACGGGGGGGCGGGCCAAAAACATTCAGTACTTC

d_call: NA
j_call: TRBJ2-3
clone_size: NA
v_call: TRBV7-2
cdr3_aa: CASSFYSDTQYF
cdr3_nt: TGTGCCAGCAGCTTCTACTCTGATACGCAGTATTTT

d_call: NA
j_call: TRBJ2-1
clone_size: NA
v_call: TRBV7-2
cdr3_aa: CASSSGMGSYNEQFF
cdr3_nt: TGTGCCAGCAGCTCAGGGATGGGGTCCTACAATGAGCAGTTCTTC